This TCR beta chain comes out of a study of read filtering for tumor transcriptome and immune sequencing. Overall study: Fewer than ten patients were R-ISS I, more than 15 were R-ISS II, more than five were R-ISS III.

This clonotype was recorded at least ten times. From about 0.4 ug of RNA, a library with molecular barcoded alpha/delta and beta/gamma adaptors was made. One entry per CDR3 protein, called by TCRdb with MiXCR from the reads. The sample contains some 39,000 distinct CDR3 sequences, around 15% of which appear only once. Germline-derived CDR1 and CDR2 are SQVTM and ANQGSEA. Trimming cost V 6 bases and J 3 bases, with 20 bases left between them. The length of the CDR3 is 15 residues. J is TRBJ1-1 and V is TRBV29-1, with a possible D match to TRBD1 (6 bases). Material: a population of CD138-negative cells sorted from bone marrow. The receptor comes from a donor aged 40 or over with multiple myeloma. DNA of the CDR3: TGCAGCGTACCCAGGGGTCCAGGGATGGACACTGAAGCTTTCTTT. It is translated as CSVPRGPGMDTEAFF.